These T cell receptor beta chains were read from a single sample in a study of tumor and adjacent non-tumor tissue in lung cancer. TCRdb re-called the multiplex PCR reads with MiXCR, one entry per CDR3 protein. This table has some 74,000 distinct CDR3 sequences, 55% to 80% appearing once. Sample: lung tumor tissue. All receptors derive from a woman aged 40 to 49 with non-small cell lung cancer. CDR3s include the opening cysteine and the closing phenylalanine or tryptophan. Fields, in order: CDR3 length, J gene, clone size, V gene, CDR3 protein. Some rows mark clone size as missing; the rest say once, few, many or name a class of expanded clone.

14	.	.	TRBV6-6	CASSYRDPSQPQYF
15	TRBJ2-3	.	TRBV5-4	CASNLDEGFADTQYF
15	TRBJ1-2	.	TRBV6-6	CASSPRDMVTDGYTF
14	TRBJ1-1	.	TRBV7-8	CASNQGAVNTEAFF
17	TRBJ2-5	.	TRBV6-2/TRBV6-3	CAIRYWLGRAGQETQYF
12	TRBJ1-1	.	TRBV19	CASSIAPGEAFF
17	TRBJ2-7	once	TRBV12-3/TRBV12-4	CASSPISGTSVSYEQYF
14	TRBJ1-1	.	TRBV6-5	CASKRDQTLAETFF
14	TRBJ1-2	.	TRBV12-3/TRBV12-4	CVSSLYRGEHGYTF
15	TRBJ2-1	many	TRBV5-4	CASSLERSGGREQFF
14	TRBJ2-1	many	TRBV29-1	CSVVETLFYNEQFF
13	TRBJ1-1	.	TRBV11-3	CATSLTGNTETFF
14	TRBJ2-7	many	TRBV20-1	CSVNLADPNYEQYF
15	TRBJ1-5	.	TRBV6-1	CASSEASGDNQAQHF
13	TRBJ2-3	many	TRBV5-6	CASSLVHTDTQYF
14	TRBJ2-3	.	TRBV11-2	CTNSLVGSTDTQYF
13	TRBJ2-1	many	TRBV5-1	CATSLGSYNEQFF
14	TRBJ1-1	many	TRBV5-6	CASSFGDRNTEAFF
14	TRBJ2-1	large	TRBV11-2	CASSPRTGYNEQFF
13	TRBJ2-4	.	TRBV5-4	CANSREQENIQYF
14	TRBJ2-5	many	TRBV20-1	CSARGSGVTETQYF
13	TRBJ2-3	once	TRBV10-3	CAIKGRSTDTQYF
16	TRBJ2-3	.	TRBV11-3	CASGTRTGGRIDTQYF
13	TRBJ2-3	.	TRBV29-1	CSVGGSKRVTQYF
16	TRBJ2-7	once	TRBV6-5	CGSSRDNRGSSYEQYF
17	TRBJ2-6	.	TRBV5-1	CAGSSGQGFSGANVLIF
13	TRBJ1-1	.	TRBV12-3/TRBV12-4	CGTSPDPSTEAFF
13	TRBJ2-5	.	TRBV12-5	CASGLVAYETQYF
15	TRBJ2-7	.	TRBV5-6	CDSSFGGTNVHEQYF
15	TRBJ2-2	.	TRBV6-2/TRBV6-3	CASTTGKGQAGELFF
17	TRBJ2-2	once	TRBV6-1	CVRSEGGRIRPRGELFF
14	TRBJ2-7	.	TRBV5-4	CASSAGTGIGEHYF
14	TRBJ1-5	.	TRBV6-5	CASNYQTGGQPQHF
14	TRBJ1-1	.	TRBV12-3/TRBV12-4	CASTRPGKNTEAFF
15	TRBJ2-6	.	TRBV6-5	CPSKREGAWANVLTF
16	TRBJ2-1	.	TRBV12-3/TRBV12-4	CASNLAGISAYNEQFF
16	TRBJ2-1	.	TRBV11-2	CASSETLAALNDEQFF
14	TRBJ1-2	.	TRBV6-1	CASNGQGLNYGYTF
11	TRBJ1-2	many	TRBV6-6	CASRQGDGYTF
14	TRBJ2-7	.	TRBV6-5	CVSSSPRGGYEQYF
13	TRBJ1-5	.	TRBV11-2	CASNLIRGWPQHF
14	TRBJ1-1	medium-sized	TRBV11-1	CASSFGGENTEAFF
16	TRBJ2-3	.	TRBV12-3/TRBV12-4	CTNSSQGAGGPDTQYF